Below are 9 T cell receptor beta chains sequenced from a single sample in a study of blood T cell repertoires in COVID-19. Sequencing used immunoSEQ multiplex PCR; TCRdb keeps in-frame clones, though not all of them. Of over 200,000 clones listed, 70% to 90% are singletons. Sequenced: peripheral blood. These receptors were obtained from a woman in her thirties who had recovered from COVID-19.

The CDR3: CASSDGIQFWTGELFF. The CDR3 DNA reads TGTGCCAGTTCGGACGGGATCCAGTTTTGGACCGGGGAGCTGTTTTTT. This chain uses TRBV19 with TRBJ2-2; maybe TRBD2 (5 bases). From germline, CDR1 is LNHDA and CDR2 SQIVND (reference sequence). Trimming shortened V by 8 bases and J by 5 bases, and 21 bases separated the two germline ends. This CDR3 has 16 amino acids. Complete variable domain (other parts from reference TRBV19 and TRBJ2-2): DGGITQSPKYLFRKEGQNVTLSCEQNLNHDAMYWYRQDPGQGLRLIYYSQIVNDFQKGDIAEGYSVSREKKESFPLTVTSAQKNPTAFYLCASSDGIQFWTGELFFGEGSRLTVL.

The V call is TRBV5-6, the J call TRBJ1-5; 8 nucleotides agree with TRBD1. V lost 3 bases and J lost 5; bases outside the gene matches: 13. From germline, CDR1 is SGHDT and CDR2 YYEEEE. The CDR3 consists of 17 residues. For the CDR3, the DNA is TGTGCCAGCAGCTCCCTACTGAGACAGGGGACGGATCAGCCCCAGCATTTT. Protein sequence: CASSSLLRQGTDQPQHF.

The chain carries TRBV7-9 and TRBJ1-3; 7 nucleotides agree with TRBD1. Trimming at V came to 4 bases and at J to 4 bases, leaving 7 bases not matched to a gene. Germline CDR1 and CDR2: SEHNR and FQNEAQ (reference sequence). The length of the CDR3 is 15 residues. CDR3 in DNA: TGTGCCAGCAGCTCACGAGGGGGCTGGGGAAACACCATATATTTT. Amino acids: CASSSRGGWGNTIYF. The full variable domain, its missing parts supplied by reference TRBV7-9 and TRBJ1-3, is DTGVSQNPRHKITKRGQNVTFRCDPISEHNRLYWYRQTLGQGPEFLTYFQNEAQLEKSRLLSDRFSAERPKGSFSTLEIQRTEQGDSAMYLCASSSRGGWGNTIYFGEGSWLTVV.

This chain joins TRBV4-2 and TRBJ2-7; D is ambiguous. Looked up from germline, CDR1 is LGHNA and CDR2 is YNFKEQ. V was trimmed by 1 base and J by 2 bases, leaving 12 bases between them. This CDR3 is 15 amino acids long. The CDR3 nucleotides read TGTGCCAGCAGCCAAGCAAACACCGCAGCCTACGAGCAGTACTTC. Its protein product is CASSQANTAAYEQYF.

The J gene is TRBJ2-7, the V gene TRBV15; TRBD1 agrees at 8 bases. Looked up from germline, CDR1 is LNHNV and CDR2 is YYDKDF (reference sequence). Trimming at V came to 0 bases and at J to 7 bases, leaving 5 bases not matched to a gene. The CDR3 runs to 14 residues. The CDR3 DNA follows: TGTGCCACCAGCAGAGAACAGGGGGTGGGTGAGCAGTACTTC. Protein product: CATSREQGVGEQYF.

Of note for this clone: The junction departs from germline at one end; a sequencing error may be responsible. The rearrangement links TRBV2 to TRBJ2-1; 7 bases map to TRBD2. The germline gives CDR1 SNHLY, CDR2 FYNNEI. The CDR3 spans 15 residues. The CDR3, as DNA: TGTGCCAGCAGGGAAGGACTAGTGGGTCACGCTGAGCAGTTCTTC. Translated: CASREGLVGHAEQFF.

The rearrangement uses TRBV19 and TRBJ1-5, with 8 nucleotides matching TRBD1. Per germline, CDR1 LNHDA and CDR2 SQIVND (reference sequence). The CDR3 sequence is 15 residues long. V shed 5 bases, J shed 4 bases, and the junction held 7 bases outside the gene matches. This chain's CDR3 is CASSARDRPNQPQHF. As DNA, the CDR3 is TGTGCCAGTAGTGCCCGGGACAGGCCTAATCAGCCCCAGCATTTT.

This rearrangement joins TRBV7-9 to TRBJ2-1; 8 bases are shared with TRBD1. V shed 5 bases, J shed 2 bases, and the junction held 5 bases outside the gene matches. This CDR3 has 15 residues. Germline CDR1 reads SEHNR; CDR2 reads FQNEAQ (reference sequence). Written as DNA, the CDR3 is TGTGCCAGCAGCCAAGACAGGGGAGCCTACAATGAGCAGTTCTTC. It encodes CASSQDRGAYNEQFF.

The chain is built from TRBV29-1 and TRBJ1-2; D possibly corresponds to TRBD1 (5 bases). This CDR3 is built from 14 residues. CDR1 is SQVTM and CDR2 is ANQGSEA in the germline V gene. V was clipped by 1 base and J by 5 bases, with 14 bases between them. The CDR3 sequence is CSVEGQSFGYGYTF. The CDR3 DNA reads TGCAGCGTTGAAGGACAGTCTTTTGGGTATGGCTACACCTTC.